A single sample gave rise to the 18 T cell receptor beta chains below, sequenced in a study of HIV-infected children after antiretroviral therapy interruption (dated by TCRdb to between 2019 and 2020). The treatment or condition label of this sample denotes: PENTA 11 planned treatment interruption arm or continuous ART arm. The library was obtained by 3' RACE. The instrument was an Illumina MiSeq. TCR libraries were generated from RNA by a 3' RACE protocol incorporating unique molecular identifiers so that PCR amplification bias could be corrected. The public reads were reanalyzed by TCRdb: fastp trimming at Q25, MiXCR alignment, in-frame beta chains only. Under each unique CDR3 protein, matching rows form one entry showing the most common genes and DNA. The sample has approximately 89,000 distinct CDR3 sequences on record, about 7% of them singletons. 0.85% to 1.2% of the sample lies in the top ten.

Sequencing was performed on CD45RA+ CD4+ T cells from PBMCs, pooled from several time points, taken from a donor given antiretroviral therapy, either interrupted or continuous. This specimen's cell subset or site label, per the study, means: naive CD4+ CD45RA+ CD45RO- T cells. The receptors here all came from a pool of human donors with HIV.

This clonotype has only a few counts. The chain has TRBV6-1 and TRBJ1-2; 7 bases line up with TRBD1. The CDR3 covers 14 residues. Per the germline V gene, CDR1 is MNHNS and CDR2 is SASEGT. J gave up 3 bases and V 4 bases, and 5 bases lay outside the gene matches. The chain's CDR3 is CASSGPGQHYGYTF. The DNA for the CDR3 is TGTGCCAGCAGTGGACCGGGACAGCACTATGGCTACACCTTC.

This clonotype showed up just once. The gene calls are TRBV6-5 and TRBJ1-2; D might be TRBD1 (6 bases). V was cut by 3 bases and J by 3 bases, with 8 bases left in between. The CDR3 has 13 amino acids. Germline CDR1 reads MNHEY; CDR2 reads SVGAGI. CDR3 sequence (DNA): TGTGCCAGCAGTTATCGGACAGACTATGGCTACACCTTC. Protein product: CASSYRTDYGYTF.

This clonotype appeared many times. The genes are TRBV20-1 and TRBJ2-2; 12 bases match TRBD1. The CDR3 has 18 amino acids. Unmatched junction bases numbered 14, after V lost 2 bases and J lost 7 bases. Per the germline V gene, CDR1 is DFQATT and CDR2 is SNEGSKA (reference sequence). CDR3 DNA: TGCAGTGCTAGATTGCCCTACCGGGACAGGGGGCAGAGCGGGGAGCTGTTTTTT. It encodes CSARLPYRDRGQSGELFF.

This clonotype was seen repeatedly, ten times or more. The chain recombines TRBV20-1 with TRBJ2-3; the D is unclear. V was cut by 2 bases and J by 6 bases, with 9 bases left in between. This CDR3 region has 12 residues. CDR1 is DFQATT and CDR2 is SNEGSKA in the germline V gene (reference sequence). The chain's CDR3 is CSARILMDTQYF. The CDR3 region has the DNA TGCAGTGCTAGAATATTAATGGATACGCAGTATTTT.

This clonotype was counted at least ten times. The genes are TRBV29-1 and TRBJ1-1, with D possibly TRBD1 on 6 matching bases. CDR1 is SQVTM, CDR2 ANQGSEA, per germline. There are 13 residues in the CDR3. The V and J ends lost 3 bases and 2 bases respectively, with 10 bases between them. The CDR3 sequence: CSVDRGVNTEAFF. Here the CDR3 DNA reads TGCAGCGTTGACAGGGGTGTAAACACTGAAGCTTTCTTT.

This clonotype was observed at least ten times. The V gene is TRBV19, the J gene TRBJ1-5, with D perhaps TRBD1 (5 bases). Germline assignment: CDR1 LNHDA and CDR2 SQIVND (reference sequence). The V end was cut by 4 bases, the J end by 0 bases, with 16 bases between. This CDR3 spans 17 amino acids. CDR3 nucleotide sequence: TGTGCCAGTAGTAAGACCGACAGCCAGTTTAGCAATCAGCCCCAGCATTTT. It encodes CASSKTDSQFSNQPQHF.

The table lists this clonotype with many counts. The DNA of the CDR3 is TGTGCCATCAGTGAGTCGCCGGGGGGGCGCAATGAGCAGTTCTTC. This encodes CAISESPGGRNEQFF. The genes are TRBV10-3 and TRBJ2-1; 8 nucleotides agree with TRBD2. The CDR3 length is 15 residues. The V segment lost 0 bases and the J segment 6 bases; nucleotides outside the gene matches: 4. Per germline, CDR1 ENHRY and CDR2 SYGVKD.

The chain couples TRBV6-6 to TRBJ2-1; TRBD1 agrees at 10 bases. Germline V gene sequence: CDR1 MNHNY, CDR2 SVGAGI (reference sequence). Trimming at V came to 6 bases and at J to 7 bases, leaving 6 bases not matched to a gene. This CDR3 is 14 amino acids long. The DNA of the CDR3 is TGTGCCAGCAGAAGGACAGGGGGTCAGAATGAGCAGTTCTTC. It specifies CASRRTGGQNEQFF.

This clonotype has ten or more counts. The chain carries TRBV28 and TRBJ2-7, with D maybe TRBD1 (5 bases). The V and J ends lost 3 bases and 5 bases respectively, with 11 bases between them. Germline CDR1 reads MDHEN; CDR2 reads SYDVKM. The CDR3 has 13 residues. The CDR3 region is CASSLRTSHEQYF. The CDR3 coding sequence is TGTGCCAGCAGTTTGCGGACATCACACGAGCAGTACTTC.

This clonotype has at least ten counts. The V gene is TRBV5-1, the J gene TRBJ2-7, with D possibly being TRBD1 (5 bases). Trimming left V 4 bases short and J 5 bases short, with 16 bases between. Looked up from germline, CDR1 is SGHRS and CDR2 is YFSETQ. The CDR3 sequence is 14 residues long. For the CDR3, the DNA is TGCGCCAGCAGCCCCGGGCAGGGCCGGGACGAGCAGTACTTC. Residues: CASSPGQGRDEQYF.

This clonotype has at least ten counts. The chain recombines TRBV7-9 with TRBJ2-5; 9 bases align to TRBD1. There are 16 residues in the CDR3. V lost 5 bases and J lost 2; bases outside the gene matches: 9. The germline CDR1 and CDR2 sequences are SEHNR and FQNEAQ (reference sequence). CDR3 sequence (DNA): TGTGCCAGCAGCCAGTCACTGACAGGGGGACAAGAGACCCAGTACTTC. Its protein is CASSQSLTGGQETQYF.

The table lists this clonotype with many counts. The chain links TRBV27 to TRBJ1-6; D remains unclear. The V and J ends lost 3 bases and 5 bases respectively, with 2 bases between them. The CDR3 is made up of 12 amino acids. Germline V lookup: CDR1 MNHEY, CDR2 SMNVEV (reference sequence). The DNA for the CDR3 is TGTGCCAGCAGTTTCCATAATTCACCCCTCCACTTT. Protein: CASSFHNSPLHF.

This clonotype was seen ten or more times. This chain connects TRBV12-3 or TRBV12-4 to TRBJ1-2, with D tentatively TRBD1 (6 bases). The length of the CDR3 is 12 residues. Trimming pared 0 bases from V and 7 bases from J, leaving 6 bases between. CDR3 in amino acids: CASSLAGGGYTF. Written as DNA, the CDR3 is TGTGCCAGCAGTTTAGCAGGGGGTGGCTACACCTTC.

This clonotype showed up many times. The CDR3 DNA follows: TGTGCCAGCAGTGCGGGGCTCTATGGCTACACCTTC. Translated, it gives CASSAGLYGYTF. This chain connects TRBV25-1 to TRBJ1-2; a possible D gene is TRBD1 (5 bases). Germline CDR1 MGHDK, CDR2 SYGVNS. V lost 4 bases, J lost 4 bases, and 7 bases lay in between. The CDR3 runs 12 residues.

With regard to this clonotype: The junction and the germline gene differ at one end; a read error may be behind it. CDR3 in DNA: TGCGCCAGCAGCTCAGGACAGGGGGACTCCAATGAGCAGTTCTTC. This codes for CASSSGQGDSNEQFF. The chain carries TRBV7-1 and TRBJ2-1; TRBD1 matches 10 bases. TRBV7-1 is recorded as an ORF, its role being uncertain. The CDR3 contains 15 residues.

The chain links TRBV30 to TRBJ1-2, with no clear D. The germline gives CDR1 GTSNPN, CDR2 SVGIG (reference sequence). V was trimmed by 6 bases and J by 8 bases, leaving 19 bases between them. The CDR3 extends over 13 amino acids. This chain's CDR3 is CACSPRSGLGYTF. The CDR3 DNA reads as TGTGCCTGCTCCCCAAGGTCCGGGCTCGGCTACACCTTC.

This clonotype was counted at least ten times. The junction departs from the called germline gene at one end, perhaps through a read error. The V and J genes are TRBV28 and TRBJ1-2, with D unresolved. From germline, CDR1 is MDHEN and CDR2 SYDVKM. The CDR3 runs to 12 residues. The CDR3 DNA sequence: TGTGCCAGCAGTTCCCTGAACTATGGCTACAACTTC. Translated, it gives CASSSLNYGYNF.

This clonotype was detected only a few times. CDR3 loop: CASSLVLGGAFF. In nucleotides, the CDR3 is TGTGCCAGCAGCTTAGTATTGGGTGGAGCTTTCTTT. V usage is TRBV11-2 and J usage is TRBJ1-1; D not resolved. V was shortened by 1 base and J by 10 bases, with 10 bases between the two germline ends. The CDR3 totals 12 residues. The germline CDR1 and CDR2 sequences are SGHAT and FQNNGV.